The text below deals with one T cell receptor beta chain. The time point here: pre-treatment sample, taken before nivolumab and TIL therapy. This record belongs to a study of TIL therapy for anti-PD-1-resistant metastatic lung cancer. V was clipped by 4 bases and J by 3 bases, with 19 bases between them. Per the germline V gene, CDR1 is SQVTM and CDR2 is ANQGSEA. The CDR3 sequence is 17 residues long. The libraries were made with immunoSEQ v3. Sequencing was performed with immunoSEQ multiplex PCR; in TCRdb, only in-frame clones are kept and a portion is missing. The sample lists tens of thousands of clones, 65% to 90% occurring once.

The TCR was taken from a person aged 25 to 80 with non-small cell lung cancer. Sample: blood, taken at baseline. This chain connects TRBV29-1 to TRBJ2-6; the D gene is possibly TRBD1 (6 bases). DNA of the CDR3: TGCAGCGTTGTAGCCCGGACAGATTCTTTTGGGGCCAACGTCCTGACTTTC. As protein: CSVVARTDSFGANVLTF.